Listed below are T cell receptor beta chains from one sample, sequenced in a study of cytomegalovirus exposure and HLA in healthy donors. Method: immunoSEQ multiplex PCR; TCRdb's copy keeps in-frame clones and lacks some. The table shows about 190,000 clones, with 70% to 90% occurring only once. The sequenced material came from PBMCs. Receptors were obtained from a woman aged 30 to 39 in good health and CMV-seronegative. Each CDR3 is given with its conserved first and last residue. D genes are given only for firm matches. Some rows mark clone size as missing; the rest say once, few, many or name a class of expanded clone.

>once|NA|TRBJ2-1|TRBV7-3
TGTGCCAGCAGCTCCCACGCCCGGGGTGAGCAGTTCTTC
CASSSHARGEQFF
>NA|TRBD1|TRBJ1-1|TRBV5-1
TGCGCCAGCAGACCAGACAGGGGGTACATGAACACTGAAGCTTTCTTT
CASRPDRGYMNTEAFF
>once|TRBD2|TRBJ2-7|TRBV5-1
TGCGCCAGCAGCTTGGCGCCCAGCGGGAACCCCGAGCAGTACTTC
CASSLAPSGNPEQYF
>few|NA|TRBJ2-5|TRBV20-1
TGCAGTGCTGGGGGCGAGGCGACCCAGTACTTC
CSAGGEATQYF
>few|NA|TRBJ2-1|TRBV4-1
TGCGCCAGCAGCCAAAAAGGAGTAGGGGGAACTACCTACAATGAGCAGTTCTTC
CASSQKGVGGTTYNEQFF
>NA|TRBD2|TRBJ2-7|TRBV5-1
TGCGCCAGCAGCTTGGCCGGGGGGACTTCCGAGCAGTACTTC
CASSLAGGTSEQYF
>once|NA|TRBJ2-7|TRBV2
TGTGCCAGCAGTGACAGGGAGGTACTATTGGGGGAGCAGTACTTC
CASSDREVLLGEQYF
>NA|NA|TRBJ2-5|TRBV5-1
TGCGCCAGCAGCTTTAATGAAGAGACCCAGTACTTC
CASSFNEETQYF
>NA|TRBD1|TRBJ2-7|TRBV5-8
TGTGCCAGCAGCTTGGGTGGGGACAGGGCCTACGAGCAGTACTTC
CASSLGGDRAYEQYF
>NA|NA|TRBJ1-1|TRBV9
TGTGCCAGCAGCGTTGGGGGGGGTAGGTTGAGCACTGAAGCTTTCTTT
CASSVGGGRLSTEAFF
>NA|NA|TRBJ1-5|TRBV6-1
TGTGCCAGCAGTGCCTCCGGGGTCCTGTCGGAACAGCCCCAGCATTTT
CASSASGVLSEQPQHF
>NA|TRBD1|TRBJ1-5|TRBV27
TGTGCCAGCAGTTTATTGTCAGGGGGTCCTCAGCCCCAGCATTTT
CASSLLSGGPQPQHF
>NA|NA|TRBJ2-3|TRBV19
TGTGCCAGTAGTATTAGAATGGGCACTAGCACAGATACGCAGTATTTT
CASSIRMGTSTDTQYF
>NA|NA|TRBJ2-6|TRBV10-3
TGTGCCATCAGTGAGTCGCGTGAGGGGGGGCAGGGATTTTCTGGGGCCAACGTCCTGACTTTC
CAISESREGGQGFSGANVLTF
>NA|NA|TRBJ1-2|TRBV7-9
TGTGCCAGCAGCCAAGGGAGGGTCTATGGCTACACCTTC
CASSQGRVYGYTF
>NA|TRBD1|TRBJ1-4|TRBV18
TGTGCCAGCTCACCGGGACAGGGTAATGAAAAACTGTTTTTT
CASSPGQGNEKLFF
>few|TRBD2|TRBJ2-2|TRBV19
TGTGCCAGTAAGCCTAGCGGGATGCCCGGGGAGCTGTTTTTT
CASKPSGMPGELFF
>NA|NA|TRBJ2-7|TRBV11-2
TGTGCCAGCAGCTTAGGGACTACCGAGCAGTACTTC
CASSLGTTEQYF
>NA|NA|TRBJ2-7|TRBV19
TGTGCCAGTACAAACAGTCCCTACGAGCAGTACTTC
CASTNSPYEQYF
>NA|TRBD1|TRBJ2-1|TRBV4-1
TGCGCCAGCAGCCAGGCCGGGACAGGCAATTACAATGAGCAGTTCTTC
CASSQAGTGNYNEQFF
>NA|TRBD2|TRBJ2-7|TRBV28
TGTGCCAGCAGTGGACTAGCGGGAGGACCCCGGGAGCAGTACTTC
CASSGLAGGPREQYF
>NA|NA|TRBJ2-2|TRBV7-3
TGTGCCAGCAGCCCACAAAGGGGGGGGAACACCGGGGAGCTGTTTTTT
CASSPQRGGNTGELFF